This passage covers 26 T cell receptor beta chains from one sample sequenced in a study of blood T cell repertoires in COVID-19. Produced via immunoSEQ multiplex PCR; TCRdb's table is partial and in-frame only. The sample consists of 330,000 or so clones, about nine tenths of them appearing once. The sequencing input was PBMCs or T cells enriched from blood (not recorded which). These receptor sequences come from a woman younger than 45 who had been exposed to COVID-19.

The rearrangement uses TRBV11-3 and TRBJ2-3, with a possible D match to TRBD2 (5 bases). Germline CDR1 is SGHNT and CDR2 is YENEEA. The CDR3 runs 16 residues. Between the trimmed V and J ends, which lost 5 bases and 0 bases, there was a span of 15 bases. CDR3 DNA sequence: TGTGCCAGCAGCCGCCCGAGGGCCATTAGCACAGATACGCAGTATTTT. This gives the protein CASSRPRAISTDTQYF.

The chain uses TRBV20-1 and TRBJ1-1; D unresolved. CDR3 size: 21 residues. Germline values: CDR1 DFQATT, CDR2 SNEGSKA (reference sequence). Trimming took 3 bases from V and 4 from J, leaving 36 bases between them. The CDR3 DNA reads TGCAGTGCTAGTAATAATTGGCCGGATAGCGCATCTCGAGATCCAATCACTGAAGCTTTCTTT. Encoded protein: CSASNNWPDSASRDPITEAFF.

The chain is built from TRBV19 and TRBJ2-5; 9 nucleotides line up with TRBD1. CDR3 size: 14 residues. Germline V CDR1 and CDR2: LNHDA, SQIVND (reference sequence). The junction had 8 bases not matched to a gene; V was cut back by 5 bases and J by 7 bases. The DNA for the CDR3 is TGTGCCAGTAGTCCTGGGACAGGGACGGGGACCCAGTACTTC. This codes for CASSPGTGTGTQYF. Full variable domain (remainder filled in from reference TRBV19 and TRBJ2-5): DGGITQSPKYLFRKEGQNVTLSCEQNLNHDAMYWYRQDPGQGLRLIYYSQIVNDFQKGDIAEGYSVSREKKESFPLTVTSAQKNPTAFYLCASSPGTGTGTQYFGPGTRLLVL.

The rearrangement links TRBV2 to TRBJ2-7, with a tentative D call TRBD1 (5 bases). The germline V gene has CDR1 SNHLY and CDR2 FYNNEI. The CDR3 is 15 residues long. Between the trimmed V and J ends, which lost 4 bases and 1 base, there was a span of 14 bases. CDR3 sequence: CASSGVDSISYEQYF. CDR3 sequence (DNA): TGTGCCAGCAGTGGGGTCGACAGCATTTCCTACGAGCAGTACTTC. Drawing the rest from reference TRBV2 and TRBJ2-7, the complete variable domain is EPEVTQTPSHQVTQMGQEVILRCVPISNHLYFYWYRQILGQKVEFLVSFYNNEISEKSEIFDDQFSVERPDGSNFTLKIRSTKLEDSAMYFCASSGVDSISYEQYFGPGTRLTVT.

The chain combines TRBV6-6 with TRBJ2-7; perhaps TRBD2 as D (7 bases). The CDR3 covers 15 residues. V lost 4 bases, J lost 0 bases, and 13 bases lay in between. CDR1 MNHNY and CDR2 SVGAGI come from the germline V gene (reference sequence). CDR3: CASSSGGQGSYEQYF. The DNA of the CDR3 is TGTGCCAGCAGTTCCGGGGGGCAGGGCTCCTACGAGCAGTACTTC.

This clone was detected once. The rearrangement links TRBV28 to TRBJ2-7, with a tentative D call TRBD1 (6 bases). The CDR3 runs 13 residues. V gave up 3 bases and J gave up 4 bases, with 10 bases separating them. Germline CDR1 and CDR2: MDHEN and SYDVKM. The CDR3 sequence is CASSFRQEYEQYF. CDR3 sequence (DNA): TGTGCCAGCAGTTTTAGACAGGAGTACGAGCAGTACTTC.

V and J are TRBV6-6 and TRBJ2-7, with D tentatively TRBD1 (6 bases). CDR3 length: 15 residues. V was pared by 0 bases and J by 1 base, with 10 bases between. Germline CDR1 reads MNHNY; CDR2 reads SVGAGI (reference sequence). CDR3 coding DNA: TGTGCCAGCAGTTACTCGACAGGCTTATCCTACGAGCAGTACTTC. This gives the protein CASSYSTGLSYEQYF.

This sequence joins TRBV20-1 and TRBJ1-4; D ambiguous. Germline CDR1 is DFQATT and CDR2 is SNEGSKA (reference sequence). CDR3 size: 15 residues. Trimming removed 3 bases from V and 3 bases from J, with 14 bases in between. CDR3: CSASRSGTPNEKLFF. CDR3 nucleotide sequence: TGCAGTGCTAGTAGGTCAGGAACTCCTAATGAAAAACTGTTTTTT.

The V and J genes are TRBV24-1 and TRBJ1-5; a possible D gene is TRBD1 (5 bases). V was trimmed by 4 bases and J by 1 base, leaving 7 bases between them. The CDR3 covers 14 residues. Germline assignment: CDR1 KGHDR and CDR2 SFDVKD. In nucleotides, the CDR3 is TGTGCCACCAGTGACAGACAGAGCAATCAGCCCCAGCATTTT. Protein sequence: CATSDRQSNQPQHF.

As DNA, the CDR3 is TGCGCCAGCAGCCAACTGGACAGGGCTAATTCACCCCTCCACTTT. Protein: CASSQLDRANSPLHF. The V call is TRBV4-1, the J call TRBJ1-6, with 8 positions matching TRBD1. Trimming cost V 2 bases and J 6 bases; bases outside gene matches: 3. Germline V lookup: CDR1 MGHRA, CDR2 YSYEKL. The CDR3 totals 15 residues.

As regards this clone: At one boundary the junction diverges from the germline segment, which might be a read error. The chain uses TRBV7-7 and TRBJ2-2; 10 bases fit TRBD2. CDR3 length: 16 residues. Per the germline V gene, CDR1 is SSHAT and CDR2 is FNYEAQ (reference sequence). Here the CDR3 DNA reads TGTGCTAGCAGCGCACGACTAGCGGGGAACACCGGGGAGCTGTTTTTT. Translating gives CASSARLAGNTGELFF. Full variable domain (missing parts from reference TRBV7-7 and TRBJ2-2): GAGVSQSPRYKVTKRGQDVTLRCDPISSHATLYWYQQALGQGPEFLTYFNYEAQPDKSGLPSDRFSAERPEGSISTLTIQRTEQRDSAMYRCASSARLAGNTGELFFGEGSRLTVL.

In nucleotides, the CDR3 is TGTGCCAGCAGCCGCCTAGCGGGAGTCTGGACCGGGGAGCTGTTTTTT. This codes for CASSRLAGVWTGELFF. The rearrangement uses TRBV7-9 and TRBJ2-2; 10 bases line up with TRBD2. J was trimmed by 5 bases and V by 5 bases; bases with no gene match: 8. Germline CDR1 SEHNR, CDR2 FQNEAQ (reference sequence). This CDR3 comprises 16 residues.

This rearrangement joins TRBV6-5 to TRBJ1-3, with 12 positions matching TRBD1. Germline CDR1 reads MNHEY; CDR2 reads SVGAGI. With 4 bases clipped from V and 3 bases from J, the junction kept 4 bases outside the gene matches. This CDR3 spans 16 amino acids. The CDR3, as DNA: TGTGCCAGCAGTTGGGGACAGGGGGCGAGTGGAAACACCATATATTTT. It translates to CASSWGQGASGNTIYF.

In its sample, this clone was seen once. The chain combines TRBV19 with TRBJ2-1, with 11 bases fitting TRBD1. Germline V gene sequence: CDR1 LNHDA, CDR2 SQIVND (reference sequence). This CDR3 contains 18 residues. Trimming took 5 bases from V and 8 from J; bases not matched to a gene: 17. The CDR3 region has the DNA TGTGCCAGTAGTGCCGAGGACAGGGGGCCTCTAGTCGGGGATGAGCAGTTCTTC. It is translated as CASSAEDRGPLVGDEQFF.

The chain employs TRBV12-3 or TRBV12-4 and TRBJ2-5; no firm D call. The V and J ends lost 6 bases and 0 bases respectively, with 5 bases between them. CDR3 length: 12 amino acids. The CDR3 region is CASSRYQETQYF. CDR3 nucleotides: TGTGCCAGCAGCAGGTACCAAGAGACCCAGTACTTC.

The chain employs TRBV7-5 and TRBJ2-7; TRBD1, the table's D call, lacks a check against the DNA. TRBV7-5 is a recognized pseudogene. The CDR3 has 16 residues. CDR3 sequence reads: CARSLPGQGDSYEQYF. The CDR3 nucleotides are TGTGCCAGAAGCTTACCGGGACAGGGGGACTCCTACGAGCAGTACTTC.

The rearrangement uses TRBV5-8 and TRBJ2-1, with 7 bases aligning to TRBD1. J was trimmed by 9 bases and V by 0 bases; bases with no gene match: 6. Germline V gene sequence: CDR1 SGHTS, CDR2 YDEGEE. CDR3 length: 14 residues. DNA of the CDR3: TGTGCCAGCAGCTTGGACAGGGGTTACCGTGAGCAGTTCTTC. The encoded protein is CASSLDRGYREQFF. The full variable domain, completed using reference TRBV5-8 and TRBJ2-1, is EAGVTQSPTHLIKTRGQQATLRCSPISGHTSVYWYQQALGLGLQFLLWYDEGEERNRGNFPPRFSGRQFPNYSSELNVNALELEDSALYLCASSLDRGYREQFFGPGTRLTVL.

This clone was observed once. The chain employs TRBV27 and TRBJ1-3, with TRBD1 as a possible D gene (6 bases). CDR3 length: 15 amino acids. Germline CDR1 is MNHEY and CDR2 is SMNVEV (reference sequence). V lost 4 bases and J lost 4, with 14 bases in between. The CDR3 nucleotides are TGTGCCAGCAGTTCTACAGGGATGGGAGGAAACACCATATATTTT. Protein: CASSSTGMGGNTIYF.

The V and J genes are TRBV7-8 and TRBJ1-5; D is undetermined. CDR3 length: 16 residues. CDR1 is SGHVS, CDR2 FQNEAQ, per germline. Trimming cost V 2 bases and J 7 bases, with 18 bases left between them. CDR3 residues: CASSLRLSAEGQPQHF. For the CDR3, the DNA is TGTGCCAGCAGCTTAAGGCTGTCGGCAGAGGGACAGCCCCAGCATTTT.

The chain carries TRBV3-1 (or the pseudogene TRBV3-2) and TRBJ2-2, with 9 bases that match TRBD2. Germline V gene data show CDR1 as LGHDT and CDR2 as YNNKEL (reference sequence). Trimming took 0 bases from V and 1 from J; bases not matched to a gene: 6. The CDR3 is 18 amino acids. CDR3 sequence (DNA): TGTGCCAGCAGCCAAGATAAGGGACTAGCACTGAACACCGGGGAGCTGTTTTTT. Protein product: CASSQDKGLALNTGELFF.

The V and J genes are TRBV7-9 and TRBJ2-7; 7 nucleotides agree with TRBD1. The J segment lost 3 bases and the V segment lost 3 bases, leaving 5 bases of the junction unmatched. This CDR3 is 14 amino acids long. Germline CDR1 is SEHNR and CDR2 is FQNEAQ (reference sequence). CDR3 DNA: TGTGCCAGCAGCTTGCGACAGGGTAACTACGAGCAGTACTTC. Translating it yields CASSLRQGNYEQYF.

The chain carries TRBV5-4 and TRBJ2-5; 8 nucleotides match TRBD1. Trimming took 6 bases from V and 4 from J; bases not matched to a gene: 5. The CDR3 spans 13 residues. Germline-derived CDR1 and CDR2 are SGHNT and YYREEE (reference sequence). The CDR3 DNA reads TGTGCCAGCACCGGACAGGGCCCAGAGACCCAGTACTTC. As protein: CASTGQGPETQYF.

This sequence joins TRBV11-2 and TRBJ1-4; 10 nucleotides agree with TRBD1. Trimming cost V 5 bases and J 8 bases; bases outside gene matches: 11. The CDR3 runs to 16 residues. In germline, CDR1 is SGHAT, CDR2 FQNNGV. The CDR3 loop is CASSEGPATGGEKLFF. CDR3 DNA sequence: TGTGCCAGCAGCGAAGGACCCGCGACAGGGGGCGAAAAACTGTTTTTT.

The V call is TRBV5-1, the J call TRBJ2-3, with TRBD2 as a possible D gene (6 bases). The CDR3 is 16 amino acids. The V and J ends lost 3 bases and 8 bases respectively, with 22 bases between them. Germline V gene sequence: CDR1 SGHRS, CDR2 YFSETQ. CDR3 DNA sequence: TGCGCCAGCAGCTATGGAGGGGAGAGGGCGGGCAGTACGCAGTATTTT. It codes for CASSYGGERAGSTQYF.

The chain is built from TRBV5-8 and TRBJ2-1; TRBD1 matches at 10 bases. The CDR3 spans 15 residues. Germline CDR1 is SGHTS and CDR2 is YDEGEE. The ends lost 4 bases at V and 6 bases at J; junction bases unmatched: 7. The CDR3 DNA reads TGTGCCAGCAGCATGGGACAGGGGTTTTTCAATGAGCAGTTCTTC. Protein product: CASSMGQGFFNEQFF.

This chain uses TRBV19 with TRBJ1-2; 8 bases fit TRBD1. The trim removed 6 bases at V and 4 bases at J, leaving 4 bases unmatched. The germline gives CDR1 LNHDA, CDR2 SQIVND (reference sequence). This CDR3 contains 13 residues. The CDR3 loop is CASSTGQGYGYTF. In DNA, the CDR3 is TGTGCCAGTAGCACCGGACAGGGCTATGGCTACACCTTC.